This T cell receptor beta chain was obtained from a study of graft-versus-host responses after intestinal transplantation. About the study: Multivisceral, liver-intestinal, or isolated intestinal transplants were given to recipients.

This CDR3 has 15 amino acids. Germline CDR1 GTSNPN, CDR2 SVGIG (reference sequence). Deletions cut 2 bases from V and 7 bases from J, with 18 bases between. On this clone: Its antigen is not known.

The repertoire was sequenced with immunoSEQ multiplex PCR; TCRdb's copy has only in-frame clones and lacks some. The data show 65,000 to 90,000 clones, with roughly 90% seen just once and roughly 2.5% held by the top ten. The genes are TRBV30 and TRBJ2-1, with a possible D match to TRBD1 (5 bases). The material was unstimulated CD8+ T cells sorted from spleen or lymph node cells, obtained before intestinal transplant. The TCR originated in a human donor who received an intestinal transplant. Written as DNA, the CDR3 is TGTGCCTGGAGTCGTGGCAGGGTACTTACAAATGAGCAGTTCTTC. It is translated as CAWSRGRVLTNEQFF.